A single sample is the source of the 29 T cell receptor beta chains below, sequenced in a study of CD8+CD57+ T cells in acquired aplastic anemia. TCR beta VDJ combinations and CDR3 sequences were profiled from genomic DNA. TCRdb processed the reads anew with MiXCR; each CDR3 protein has one entry. Among around 230,000 distinct CDR3 sequences, around 60% were seen once, and the ten largest hold roughly 29%. The specimen sequenced was sorted CD4+, CD8+, or CD8+CD57+ T cells (not recorded which) from PBMCs. The source is a human donor in good health.

The V and J genes are TRBV2 and TRBJ1-2; D gene unclear. The germline gives CDR1 SNHLY, CDR2 FYNNEI. The CDR3 is 15 amino acids. Trimming took off 7 bases at V and 3 bases at J, with 18 bases between the two ends. The CDR3 region is CASINTRAVDYGYTF. The CDR3 nucleotides read TGTGCCAGCATCAACACTAGGGCGGTTGACTATGGCTACACCTTC. Full variable domain (outside the CDR3, taken from reference TRBV2 and TRBJ1-2): EPEVTQTPSHQVTQMGQEVILRCVPISNHLYFYWYRQILGQKVEFLVSFYNNEISEKSEIFDDQFSVERPDGSNFTLKIRSTKLEDSAMYFCASINTRAVDYGYTFGSGTRLTVV.

V gene TRBV5-1 combines with J gene TRBJ2-7; D call uncertain. Deletions cut 0 bases from V and 0 bases from J, with 7 bases between. The CDR3 is 14 amino acids. Germline V CDR1 and CDR2: SGHRS, YFSETQ. The CDR3 sequence is CASSLESSSYEQYF. CDR3 DNA sequence: TGCGCCAGCAGCTTGGAATCTAGCTCCTACGAGCAGTACTTC.

This clonotype occurred many times. The genes are TRBV19 and TRBJ2-1; 12 bases fit TRBD1. The CDR3 has 16 amino acids. Germline values: CDR1 LNHDA, CDR2 SQIVND (reference sequence). With V trimmed by 1 base and J by 8 bases, 6 bases remained unmatched. The chain's CDR3 is CASSIGGQGAWDEQFF. The CDR3 coding sequence is TGTGCCAGTAGTATAGGGGGACAGGGGGCTTGGGATGAGCAGTTCTTC.

CDR3 protein: CSVSPGEYTEAFF. Here the CDR3 DNA reads TGCAGTGTGTCGCCGGGGGAGTACACTGAAGCTTTCTTT. V is TRBV20-1 and J is TRBJ1-1; a possible D gene is TRBD1 (5 bases). The CDR3 runs to 13 residues. Germline assignment: CDR1 DFQATT and CDR2 SNEGSKA (reference sequence). Trimming took 7 bases from V and 3 from J, leaving 15 bases between them.

V usage is TRBV5-4 and J usage is TRBJ2-2; 14 nucleotides agree with TRBD2. Germline CDR1 reads SGHNT; CDR2 reads YYREEE (reference sequence). CDR3 length equals 17 residues. Germline trimming cut 6 bases from V and 1 base from J; bases unmatched to any gene: 5. CDR3 in DNA: TGTGCCAGCAACGGAGGGACTAGCGGGGGGAACACCGGGGAGCTGTTTTTT. As protein: CASNGGTSGGNTGELFF.

The gene calls are TRBV10-3 and TRBJ2-6; D not certain. Per germline, CDR1 ENHRY and CDR2 SYGVKD. This CDR3 is 15 amino acids long. V lost 4 bases and J 0 bases, leaving 7 bases between the germline ends. CDR3: CAISVASSGANVLTF. CDR3 DNA: TGTGCCATCAGTGTTGCGAGCTCTGGGGCCAACGTCCTGACTTTC.

This clonotype was seen just once. The rearrangement uses TRBV20-1 and TRBJ2-5; D remains ambiguous. CDR3 size: 10 residues. The V gene lost 3 bases and the J gene lost 9 bases, with 8 bases spanning the gap. Germline V CDR1 and CDR2: DFQATT, SNEGSKA (reference sequence). Here the CDR3 reads CSASLRSQYF. The CDR3 DNA reads TGCAGTGCTAGCCTGCGGTCCCAGTACTTC.

This chain uses TRBV25-1 with TRBJ1-2; D perhaps matches TRBD1 (6 bases). The CDR3 has 14 amino acids. V was clipped by 9 bases and J by 7 bases, with 21 bases between them. The germline V gene encodes CDR1 MGHDK and CDR2 SYGVNS. The CDR3 DNA reads as TGTGCCAGTGGACTACCAGGGACATTAAGTGGCTACACCTTC. This codes for CASGLPGTLSGYTF.

This clonotype was seen once. In this CDR3 the conserved last residue, phenylalanine or tryptophan, is missing, so a read error is likely. V is TRBV12-3 or TRBV12-4 and J is TRBJ2-7, with 7 bases that match TRBD2. The CDR3 covers 15 residues. V trimming: 0 bases; J trimming: 1 base; junction bases outside the gene matches: 3. Written as DNA, the CDR3 is TGTGCCAGCAGTTTAGCACCGGGGGGATCCTACGAGCAGTACATC. This sequence encodes CASSLAPGGSYEQYI.

V is TRBV7-4 and J is TRBJ1-2, with D possibly matching TRBD1 (6 bases). The CDR3 is 18 residues long. Per germline, CDR1 SGHVT and CDR2 SQSDAQ. Trimming cost V 4 bases and J 3 bases, with 24 bases left between them. CDR3 protein: CASSSGATELFGDYGYTF. The CDR3 nucleotides read TGTGCCAGCAGCTCAGGGGCGACAGAACTATTCGGAGACTATGGCTACACCTTC.

A few counts support this clonotype. This chain joins TRBV3-1 and TRBJ2-1; D might be TRBD1 (5 bases). The CDR3 loop spans 17 amino acids. Trimming left V 0 bases short and J 0 bases short, with 12 bases between. CDR1 LGHDT and CDR2 YNNKEL come from the germline V gene (reference sequence). The CDR3 coding sequence is TGTGCCAGCAGCCAAGATCAGGGTAGTTACTCCTACAATGAGCAGTTCTTC. As protein: CASSQDQGSYSYNEQFF.

The chain uses TRBV20-1 and TRBJ1-6; D unclear. The CDR3 totals 16 residues. Germline assignment: CDR1 DFQATT and CDR2 SNEGSKA (reference sequence). V dropped 6 bases and J dropped 0 bases, with 15 bases sitting between them. The CDR3 region is CSARIRLGSYNSPLHF. The DNA of the CDR3 is TGCAGTGCCCGGATCCGCCTTGGCTCCTATAATTCACCCCTCCACTTT.

The rearrangement joins TRBV2 to TRBJ2-3; 10 nucleotides align to TRBD2. The V gene's germline CDR1 is SNHLY and CDR2 FYNNEI. The CDR3 is made up of 14 amino acids. With 6 bases clipped from V and 0 bases from J, the junction kept 0 bases outside the gene matches. CDR3 nucleotides: TGTGCCAGCAGACTAGCGGGAAGCACAGATACGCAGTATTTT. Translated, it gives CASRLAGSTDTQYF.

The chain is built from TRBV15 and TRBJ2-3; 10 nucleotides align to TRBD2. Germline V gene data show CDR1 as LNHNV and CDR2 as YYDKDF (reference sequence). The CDR3 extends over 15 amino acids. J lost 1 base, V lost 3 bases, and 1 base had no gene match. The chain's CDR3 is CATSSLAGGTDTQYF. The CDR3 coding sequence is TGTGCCACCAGCAGTCTAGCGGGAGGCACAGATACGCAGTATTTT.

This clonotype occurred many times. The chain uses TRBV4-1 and TRBJ1-1, with a weak D call TRBD1 (6 bases). The V and J ends lost 4 bases and 4 bases respectively, with 10 bases between them. Germline values: CDR1 MGHRA, CDR2 YSYEKL. This CDR3 has 13 residues. The CDR3 is CASSPGTFTEAFF. For the CDR3, the DNA is TGCGCCAGCAGCCCAGGGACATTCACTGAAGCTTTCTTT.

J is TRBJ1-3 and V is TRBV2; D gene unclear. V was trimmed by 3 bases and J by 6 bases, leaving 12 bases between them. CDR3 length equals 14 residues. Germline-derived CDR1 and CDR2 are SNHLY and FYNNEI. CDR3 DNA: TGTGCCAGCAGTGACCCAGGTGGCGAAAACACCATATATTTT. This gives the protein CASSDPGGENTIYF.

The chain combines TRBV10-3 with TRBJ1-2; 8 bases are a match to TRBD1. Losses at the gene ends were 0 bases for V and 1 base for J; bases not matched to a gene: 1. The germline V gene has CDR1 ENHRY and CDR2 SYGVKD. The CDR3 spans 15 residues. CDR3 sequence: CAISESDRVNYGYTF. The CDR3, as DNA: TGTGCCATCAGTGAGTCGGACAGGGTTAACTATGGCTACACCTTC.

This clonotype was recorded many times. The gene calls are TRBV7-9 and TRBJ1-1; D not resolved. This CDR3 has 11 residues. V lost 5 bases and J lost 2, with 3 bases in between. Germline V gene lookup returns CDR1 SEHNR and CDR2 FQNEAQ (reference sequence). The CDR3 DNA reads as TGTGCCAGCAGCGCAAACACTGAAGCTTTCTTT. Translation: CASSANTEAFF.

A few counts support this clonotype. The chain uses TRBV24-1 and TRBJ2-3; no clear D gene. Trimming shortened V by 3 bases and J by 0 bases, and 9 bases separated the two germline ends. CDR1 is KGHDR, CDR2 SFDVKD, per germline. The CDR3 runs to 15 residues. The CDR3 nucleotides are TGTGCCACCAGTGATAGACGGGCAAGCACAGATACGCAGTATTTT. Translating gives CATSDRRASTDTQYF.

A few counts support this clonotype. The rearrangement joins TRBV6-1 to TRBJ2-2; D possibly uses TRBD1 or TRBD2 (5 bases each). Trimming cost V 5 bases and J 5 bases, with 12 bases left between them. Per the germline V gene, CDR1 is MNHNS and CDR2 is SASEGT. The CDR3 contains 14 residues. CDR3 residues: CASSYRGVTGELFF. The CDR3 nucleotides read TGTGCCAGCAGTTACCGAGGGGTTACCGGGGAGCTGTTTTTT.

This clonotype has only a few counts. V is TRBV7-2 and J is TRBJ1-1; D ambiguous. Trimming pared 0 bases from V and 1 base from J, leaving 3 bases between. The V gene's germline CDR1 is SGHTA and CDR2 FQGNSA. CDR3 length: 13 residues. The CDR3 sequence: CASSLARNTEAFF. In DNA, the CDR3 is TGTGCCAGCAGCTTAGCCCGGAACACTGAAGCTTTCTTT.

The rearrangement uses TRBV5-4 and TRBJ2-3, with a possible D match to TRBD1 (6 bases). Germline assignment: CDR1 SGHNT and CDR2 YYREEE (reference sequence). V was shortened by 2 bases and J by 2 bases, with 21 bases between the two germline ends. The CDR3 runs 18 residues. The CDR3 coding sequence is TGTGCCAGCAGCTTACCAAGTGTGAGGGGACACCACACAGATACGCAGTATTTT. This encodes CASSLPSVRGHHTDTQYF.

The count of this clonotype is one. The chain employs TRBV7-2 and TRBJ2-5; the match to TRBD1 covers 10 bases. V shed 5 bases and J 5 bases; nucleotides not matched to a gene: 8. The CDR3 spans 15 residues. Looked up from germline, CDR1 is SGHTA and CDR2 is FQGNSA. CDR3 in amino acids: CASSVGQGQGETQYF. CDR3 coding DNA: TGTGCCAGCAGCGTGGGACAGGGGCAGGGGGAGACCCAGTACTTC. The full variable domain, completed using reference TRBV7-2 and TRBJ2-5, is GAGVSQSPSNKVTEKGKDVELRCDPISGHTALYWYRQSLGQGLEFLIYFQGNSAPDKSGLPSDRFSAERTGGSVSTLTIQRTQQEDSAVYLCASSVGQGQGETQYFGPGTRLLVL.

This clonotype was detected once. The J gene is TRBJ2-6, the V gene TRBV19; D is uncertain. Per germline, CDR1 LNHDA and CDR2 SQIVND (reference sequence). Between the trimmed V and J ends, which lost 6 bases and 1 base, there was a span of 10 bases. This CDR3 is 15 amino acids long. CDR3 protein: CASSIPFSGANVLTF. The CDR3 DNA is TGTGCCAGTAGCATACCTTTTTCTGGGGCCAACGTCCTGACTTTC. Filled out from reference TRBV19 and TRBJ2-6, the complete variable domain reads DGGITQSPKYLFRKEGQNVTLSCEQNLNHDAMYWYRQDPGQGLRLIYYSQIVNDFQKGDIAEGYSVSREKKESFPLTVTSAQKNPTAFYLCASSIPFSGANVLTFGAGSRLTVL.

This clonotype was counted at least ten times. The rearrangement links TRBV6-2 or TRBV6-3 to TRBJ2-2; 11 nucleotides match TRBD2. Germline CDR1 MNHEY, CDR2 SVGEGT. The CDR3 length is 15 residues. The J segment lost 4 bases and the V segment lost 8 bases, leaving 6 bases of the junction unmatched. In DNA form, the CDR3 reads TGTGCCAGCGGGGCGGGACTAGCGGCCACCGGGGAGCTGTTTTTT. Encoded protein: CASGAGLAATGELFF.

This clonotype occurred many times. This chain links TRBV19 with TRBJ2-1, with D unresolved. This CDR3 has 13 residues. V was pared by 6 bases and J by 5 bases, with 11 bases between. Per the germline V gene, CDR1 is LNHDA and CDR2 is SQIVND (reference sequence). The CDR3 sequence is CASSPGLDNEQFF. In DNA form, the CDR3 reads TGTGCCAGTAGCCCTGGCCTTGACAATGAGCAGTTCTTC.

The chain links TRBV20-1 to TRBJ2-7, with TRBD1 matching over 12 bases. The ends lost 3 bases at V and 2 bases at J; junction bases unmatched: 11. Germline-derived CDR1 and CDR2 are DFQATT and SNEGSKA (reference sequence). CDR3 length: 17 amino acids. CDR3 in DNA: TGCAGTGCTAGGGCCCCCGGGACAGGGGGCCTCCCCTACGAGCAGTACTTC. It yields the protein CSARAPGTGGLPYEQYF.

CDR3 in DNA: TGCGCCAGCAGCTTCCTATGGCAGGACAATGAGCAGTTCTTC. This translates into CASSFLWQDNEQFF. The V gene is TRBV5-1, the J gene TRBJ2-1; no clear D gene. The germline gives CDR1 SGHRS, CDR2 YFSETQ. Trimming took 2 bases from V and 5 from J, leaving 11 bases between them. The CDR3 is made up of 14 amino acids.

V usage is TRBV7-8 and J usage is TRBJ2-5; the D gene could be TRBD1 or TRBD2 (5 bases each). V was cut by 5 bases and J by 5 bases, with 12 bases left in between. Germline V lookup: CDR1 SGHVS, CDR2 FQNEAQ. CDR3 length equals 13 residues. The CDR3, as DNA: TGTGCCAGCAGCCAAGGGGAGTCGGAGACCCAGTACTTC. Residues: CASSQGESETQYF.